This TCR beta chain was profiled in a study of cytomegalovirus exposure and HLA in healthy donors. Trimming cost V 4 bases and J 6 bases; bases outside gene matches: 8. Germline V gene sequence: CDR1 SGHRS, CDR2 YFSETQ. CDR3 size: 15 residues. PCR employed 60 Vbeta and 13 Jbeta primers. Assay: immunoSEQ multiplex PCR; the TCRdb copy retains only in-frame clones and omits some. The sample lists about 120,000 clones, around 86% seen once, with 2.1% in the top ten. The chain joins TRBV5-1 to TRBJ2-3, with 10 bases fitting TRBD1. The sequenced material came from PBMCs. This clonotype originated in a man under 40 in good health and CMV-seronegative. The CDR3 nucleotides read TGCGCCAGCAGCCGACAGGGGGCCACAAGGGATACGCAGTATTTT. Encoded protein: CASSRQGATRDTQYF.